This TCR beta chain was captured by sequencing in a study of immune evolution from preneoplasia to lung adenocarcinoma (dated by TCRdb to the early 2020s). Context from the whole study: The study combined immune gene expression, TCR sequencing and multiplex immunofluorescence to profile immune contexture across lung adenocarcinoma precursors and invasive adenocarcinoma. Resected precursor lesions (AAH, AIS, MIA) and invasive adenocarcinomas were compared with paired morphologically normal lung tissue. The sample size was set by how many specimens were available, not by a prior power calculation. The immune data were combined with whole exome sequencing and methylation data from the same cohort of nodules. The overall cohort was made up of 45 to 60 patients with pulmonary nodules who had surgical resection. A total of under 60 patients contributed TCR sequencing data. According to the study, 95 to 120 samples went through TCR sequencing. POLYSOLVER was used to infer Class I HLA alleles from exome data, and LOHHLA was used to detect allele-specific HLA loss.

Broad study findings and their caveats: Findings were based on association rather than direct causation; larger cohorts with long-term follow-up and longitudinal biopsies were deemed needed. Because every patient came from Japan and China, how well the results apply to Western populations was uncertain. The highest top T cell clone frequencies were observed in normal lung, and a progressive decrease in top T cell clone frequencies appeared to occur from AAH through AIS, MIA and invasive adenocarcinoma. Clonality was highest in normal lung, while later-stage lesions appeared to show lower clonality but higher T cell density and diversity.

Comments on this clone: The antigen it recognizes is unknown. No base quality information exists; no much larger clone differs at one position.

TCR beta CDR3 regions were sequenced from DNA using the immunoSEQ hsTCRbeta Kit. On the authors' methods: The ImmunoSEQ Analyzer was used to analyse the TCR sequencing data. T cell clonality was defined as 1 minus Pielou's evenness, as computed on productive rearrangements. To measure T cell diversity, the inverse Simpson index was applied to productive templates. T cell density was defined as TCR beta template counts normalized to usable DNA, with usable DNA estimated by amplifying and sequencing housekeeping genes. TCR metrics were compared across histologic stages using two-sided Kruskal-Wallis tests. TCRdb's version of the immuneACCESS table is confined to in-frame rearrangements and falls short of the full clone set. An unresolved V gene accounts for under half of the shortfall where checked; the remainder is of unknown origin. The V and J calls and clone size are taken from that table; D and trimming were inferred from the DNA. Recorded for this sample are 3,500 to 4,500 clones; roughly 79% of them occurred a single time. 6% of the sample goes to the ten largest clones.

From the cysteine through the phenylalanine, the CDR3 covers 16 amino acids. Kept here is only the CDR3 DNA, which spans 48 bases and is read in frame from base 1. V sheds 5 bases and J sheds 2 bases, leaving 18 bases between their ends. The germline V gene (reference sequence) gives CDR1 as SEHNR and CDR2 as FQNEAQ. Patients underwent resection in Japan or China between about 2014 and 2017. The histologic diagnosis of each case was independently confirmed on H&E slides by two lung cancer pathologists. FFPE tissue was used for DNA isolation with the AllPrep DNA/RNA FFPE Kit. Sequenced: FFPE adjacent normal lung tissue. The sequence is built from TRBV7-9 and TRBJ1-2; TRBD1 is a weak D gene call, 6 bases matching. The receptor was isolated from a person aged 65 to 79 with lung adenocarcinoma. In nucleotide form, the sequence is TGTGCCAGCAGCCCCCCCCAGGGACAAGGGAACTATGGCTACACCTTC. Its coded protein is CASSPPQGQGNYGYTF.